This TCR beta chain comes out of a study of T cells after yellow fever vaccination. General observations from the study: Abundant clonotypes (contaminants from the bulk population) could be present in FACS-sorted repertoires.

This clonotype was picked up a small number of times. Its antigen remains unidentified. J was trimmed by 4 bases and V by 2 bases; bases with no gene match: 4. Germline lookup yields CDR1 MNHEY and CDR2 SVGAGI. The CDR3 is made up of 14 amino acids. Each CDR3 protein gets one entry after TCRdb re-called the 5' RACE reads with MiXCR. The repertoire includes a few hundred thousand distinct CDR3 sequences, 4.1% of them detected once, and about 22% sits in the top ten. The chain recombines TRBV6-5 with TRBJ1-2; 7 bases map to TRBD1. Sequenced material: PBMCs, taken 5 days after the yellow fever booster vaccination. The clonotype comes from a man aged 18 to 29 who received the YFV17D yellow fever vaccine. This CDR3 reads CASSYLAGGYGYTF. CDR3 bases: TGTGCCAGCAGTTACCTAGCAGGGGGCTATGGCTACACCTTC.